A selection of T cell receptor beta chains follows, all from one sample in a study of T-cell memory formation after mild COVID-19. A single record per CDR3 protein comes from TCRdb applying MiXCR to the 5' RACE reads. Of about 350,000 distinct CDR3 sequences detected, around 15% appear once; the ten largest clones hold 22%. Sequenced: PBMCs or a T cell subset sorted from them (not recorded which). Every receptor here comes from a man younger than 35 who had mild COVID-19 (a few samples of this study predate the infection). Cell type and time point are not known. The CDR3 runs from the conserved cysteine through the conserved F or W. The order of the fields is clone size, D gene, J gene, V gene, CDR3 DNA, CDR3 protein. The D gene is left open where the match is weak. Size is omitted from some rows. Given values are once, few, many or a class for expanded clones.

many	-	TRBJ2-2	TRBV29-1	TGCAGCGTTACAGGGACCGGGGAGCTGTTTTTT	CSVTGTGELFF
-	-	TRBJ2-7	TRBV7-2	TGTGCCAGCAGCTCCTATCCGGGACAAAGGCCCTACGAGCAGTACTTC	CASSSYPGQRPYEQYF
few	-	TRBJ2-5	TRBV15	TGTGCCACCAGCATAGACGGGGCCGGAGCCCAGTACTTC	CATSIDGAGAQYF
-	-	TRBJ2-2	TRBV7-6	TGTGCCAGCAGCTTCGACACTAACACCGGGGAGCTGTTTTTT	CASSFDTNTGELFF
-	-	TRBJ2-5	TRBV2	TGTGCCAGCAGTGACCAGTCCCAAGAGACCCAGTACTTC	CASSDQSQETQYF
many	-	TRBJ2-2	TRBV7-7	TGTGCTAGCAGCCTCAGTGTTGCGAACACCGGGGAGCTGTTTTTT	CASSLSVANTGELFF
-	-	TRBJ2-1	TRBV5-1	TGCGCCAGCAGTCCGGGACTCACGGCAACACGGAATGAGCAGTTCTTC	CASSPGLTATRNEQFF
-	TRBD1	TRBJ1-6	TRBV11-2	TGTGCCAGCAGCCTGGGACAGATTAATTCACCCCTCCACTTT	CASSLGQINSPLHF
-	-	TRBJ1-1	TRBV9	TGTGCCAGCAGCGTAGCTACGGGGGCCGAGGGTACTGAAGCTTTCTTT	CASSVATGAEGTEAFF
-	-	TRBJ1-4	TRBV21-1	TGTGCCAGCGGGAGACCTAATGAAAAACTGTTTTTT	CASGRPNEKLFF
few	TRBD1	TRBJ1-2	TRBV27	TGTGCCAGCGCCGGGACAGACGGTCGGGTCTATGGCTACACCTTC	CASAGTDGRVYGYTF
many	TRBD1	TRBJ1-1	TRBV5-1	TGCGCCAGCAGCTTGGTAGGGACAGGGGTGCGAAAGGGGAACACTGAAGCTTTCTTT	CASSLVGTGVRKGNTEAFF
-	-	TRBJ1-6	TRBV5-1	TGCGCCAGCAAGTTAGCAGGGAATTCACCCCTCCACTTT	CASKLAGNSPLHF
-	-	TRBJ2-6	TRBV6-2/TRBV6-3	TGTGCCTGCCTTCAGACCTCTGGGGCCAACGTCCTGACTTTC	CACLQTSGANVLTF
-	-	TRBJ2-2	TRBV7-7	TGTGCTAGCAGCTTAGCAGGGACCTCCGGGGAGCTGTTTTTT	CASSLAGTSGELFF
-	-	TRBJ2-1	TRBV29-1	TGCAGCGTTGGAGCGGGTGGTAGCGATGAGCAGTTCTTC	CSVGAGGSDEQFF
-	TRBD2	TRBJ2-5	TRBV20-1	TGCAGTGCCCCCATAGCGGGCCAAGAGACCCAGTACTTC	CSAPIAGQETQYF
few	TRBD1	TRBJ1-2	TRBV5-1	TGCGCCAGCAGGGGACAGGGATGGGGCTACACCTTC	CASRGQGWGYTF
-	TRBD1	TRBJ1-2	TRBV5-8	TGTGCCAGCAGCCTAAATCCCGGGACAGGGTCTTCCTATGGCTACACCTTC	CASSLNPGTGSSYGYTF
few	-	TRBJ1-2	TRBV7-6	TGTGCCAGCAGCTTAGACGGGTCCGGATATGACGGCTACACCTTC	CASSLDGSGYDGYTF
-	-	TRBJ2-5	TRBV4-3	TGCGCCAGCAGCCAAGATAGGTGGGAGACCCAGTACTTC	CASSQDRWETQYF
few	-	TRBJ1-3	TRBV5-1	TGCGCCAGCAGCTTGGTTCCAGGGTCTGGAAACACCATATATTTT	CASSLVPGSGNTIYF
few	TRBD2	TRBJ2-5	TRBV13	TGTGCCAGCAGCCCCTCCCCTGGGACTAGCGGGGGCCAGACCCAGGAGACCCAGTACTTC	CASSPSPGTSGGQTQETQYF
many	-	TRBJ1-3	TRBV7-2	TGTGCCAGCAGCTTAGCTGGGAACCGAAACTCTGGAAACACCATATATTTT	CASSLAGNRNSGNTIYF
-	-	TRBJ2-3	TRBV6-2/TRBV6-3	TGTGCCAGCCTCCGGGACCCCGGCACAGATACGCAGTATTTT	CASLRDPGTDTQYF
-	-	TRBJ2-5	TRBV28	TGTGCCAGCAGTTTTAAAAGGGAGACCCAGTACTTC	CASSFKRETQYF
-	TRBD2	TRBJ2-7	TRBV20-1	TGCAGTGCTAGCGGCCGAAGCGGGGCGTCCTCCTACGAGCAGTACTTC	CSASGRSGASSYEQYF
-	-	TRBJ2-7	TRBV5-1	TGCGCCAGCAGCTTCCCAGGCTCCTACGAGCAGTACTTC	CASSFPGSYEQYF
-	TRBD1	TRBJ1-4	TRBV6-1	TGTGCCAGCAGTGATCGACAGGGGGCAAGGGAAAAACTGTTTTTT	CASSDRQGAREKLFF
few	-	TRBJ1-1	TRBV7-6	TGTGCCAGCAGCTATGTCGAGGACACTGAAGCTTTCTTT	CASSYVEDTEAFF
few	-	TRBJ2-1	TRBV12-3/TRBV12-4	TGTGCCAGCAGTTTAGCAACAGGTATTCATGAGCAGTTCTTC	CASSLATGIHEQFF